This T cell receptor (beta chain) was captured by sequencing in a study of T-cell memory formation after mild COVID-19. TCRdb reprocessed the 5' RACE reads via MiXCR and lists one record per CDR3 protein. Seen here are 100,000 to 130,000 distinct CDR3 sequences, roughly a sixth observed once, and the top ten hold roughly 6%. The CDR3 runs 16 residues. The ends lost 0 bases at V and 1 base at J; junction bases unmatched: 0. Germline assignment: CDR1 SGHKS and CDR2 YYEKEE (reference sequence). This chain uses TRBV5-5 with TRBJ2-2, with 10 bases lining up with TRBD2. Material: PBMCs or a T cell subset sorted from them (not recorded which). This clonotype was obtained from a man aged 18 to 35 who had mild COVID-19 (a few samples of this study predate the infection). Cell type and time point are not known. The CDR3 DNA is TGTGCCAGCAGCTTGGCTAGCGGGGGGAACACCGGGGAGCTGTTTTTT. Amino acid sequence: CASSLASGGNTGELFF.